This TCR beta chain appears in the sequencing data of a study of identical twins. Findings of the study overall: There were fewer insertions in abundant cord blood beta clonotypes, but memory repertoires showed no such pattern.

One entry per CDR3 protein, called by TCRdb with MiXCR from the 5' RACE reads. The sample lists fewer than 800,000 distinct CDR3 sequences; around 7.4% were seen once. Germline V gene lookup returns CDR1 SGHRS and CDR2 YFSETQ. Trimming took 3 bases from V and 2 from J; bases not matched to a gene: 5. The CDR3 runs to 15 residues. At least ten counts were recorded for this clonotype. Antigen unknown. A further study also used this sample, focusing on yellow fever vaccine responses in identical twins.

The genes are TRBV5-1 and TRBJ2-3; 8 bases are a match to TRBD2. The TCR sequence derives from a woman aged 18-29 years in good health. Sequencing used PBMCs. The CDR3 loop is CASSSGGGITDTQYF. The CDR3 DNA reads TGCGCCAGCAGCTCGGGCGGGGGGATCACAGATACGCAGTATTTT.